This TCR beta chain was identified in a study of type 1 regulatory T cells (dated by TCRdb to the early 2020s). At the level of the whole study: An in vitro protocol by which a Tr1-enriched, alloantigen-specific CD4 T cell product named T-allo10 was generated was characterized in the study. T-allo10 was being evaluated clinically in patients with hematological malignancies who were receiving allogeneic hematopoietic stem cell transplantation.

Judged by its sample share, this clonotype qualifies as medium-sized (0.01 to 0.1%). Its antigen has not been determined. It has no much larger one-base neighbor in the sample; base qualities were not kept. Reads for this sample came from an Illumina MiSeq. TCRdb reworked the public reads: Q25 trimming with fastp, MiXCR clone assembly, productive beta chains retained. Merged by CDR3 protein, the rows form single entries marked with the most common genes and DNA. The sample table holds 25,000 or so distinct CDR3 sequences, of which 72% were seen once. Approximately 14% of the sample is in the top ten clones. In the germline V gene, CDR1 corresponds to SGHRS and CDR2 to YFSETQ. From the cysteine up to the phenylalanine, the CDR3 has a length of 15 residues. The only DNA kept is the CDR3, 45 bases in frame from the first base. Clipping removes 0 bases from V and 5 bases from J, with 3 as the unmatched junction base count.

Donor-derived T-allo10 cells were described as specific for host alloantigens, anergic, and capable of alloantigen-specific suppression. The material sequenced was cultured T cells, either the whole culture or a sorted T cell fraction (not recorded which). The intended sense of this specimen's cell subset or site label: Tr1-enriched cell product generated in vitro against host alloantigens. The V and J segments used are TRBV5-1 and TRBJ2-2; 8 bases in the middle match TRBD1. The clonotype originates from a human donor in good health. The CDR3 is CASSLGTGLTGELFF. The DNA sequence is as follows: TGCGCCAGCAGCTTGGGGACAGGGTTGACCGGGGAGCTGTTTTTT.